Listed below are T cell receptor beta chains from one sample, sequenced in a study of post-analysis software for immune sequencing data. A single record per CDR3 protein comes from TCRdb applying MiXCR to the PCR reads. The table has around 400,000 distinct CDR3 sequences, more than 30% seen once. Sequenced material: blood. The receptor source for this set is a girl aged 2 to 9 with multiple sclerosis. The CDR3 runs from the conserved cysteine through the conserved F or W. A D gene is named only where the DNA matches it firmly. Clone size is shown for a subset of rows, as once, few, many or a class of expanded clone.

d_call	clone_size	v_call	j_call	cdr3_aa	cdr3_nt
NA	NA	TRBV19	TRBJ2-7	CASKASGQTYEQYF	TGTGCCAGTAAGGCGTCGGGACAAACCTACGAGCAGTACTTC
NA	NA	TRBV28	TRBJ1-5	CASSLTTGLDQPQHF	TGTGCCAGCAGTCTCACAACAGGATTGGATCAGCCCCAGCATTTT
NA	few	TRBV27	TRBJ2-7	CASSSPGHLADEQYF	TGTGCCAGCAGTTCTCCGGGACACCTCGCGGACGAGCAGTACTTC
TRBD2	NA	TRBV7-3	TRBJ2-7	CASSLTAGGYEQYF	TGTGCCAGCAGCTTAACAGCGGGAGGCTACGAGCAGTACTTC
NA	few	TRBV28	TRBJ1-2	CASSLKGGNYGYTF	TGTGCCAGCAGTTTAAAGGGAGGGAACTATGGCTACACCTTC
NA	few	TRBV6-5	TRBJ1-1	CASSYSTAHTEAFF	TGTGCCAGCAGTTACTCGACGGCCCACACTGAAGCTTTCTTT
NA	NA	TRBV11-1	TRBJ2-7	CASSLAVRAEQYF	TGTGCCAGCAGCTTAGCGGTGAGGGCCGAGCAGTACTTC
TRBD2	NA	TRBV4-3	TRBJ2-1	CASSQEWGLAANNEQFF	TGCGCCAGCAGCCAAGAATGGGGACTAGCGGCTAACAATGAGCAGTTCTTC
NA	few	TRBV28	TRBJ2-7	CASRETYEQYF	TGTGCCAGCAGGGAGACCTACGAGCAGTACTTC
NA	NA	TRBV12-3/TRBV12-4	TRBJ1-6	CASTGSNSPLHF	TGTGCCAGCACAGGGTCGAATTCACCCCTCCACTTT
NA	NA	TRBV6-6	TRBJ1-6	CASSYGGSLYNSPLHF	TGTGCCAGCAGTTACGGAGGGTCCCTTTATAATTCACCCCTCCACTTT
NA	NA	TRBV6-6	TRBJ1-1	CASSYSAWGEDEAFF	TGTGCCAGCAGTTACTCAGCTTGGGGGGAGGATGAAGCTTTCTTT
TRBD2	NA	TRBV4-1	TRBJ2-1	CASSQDPASGGYNEQFF	TGCGCCAGCAGCCAAGATCCGGCTAGCGGGGGTTACAATGAGCAGTTCTTC
TRBD1	few	TRBV29-1	TRBJ1-1	CSGDSLGLRDRVPEAFF	TGCAGCGGTGATAGTCTAGGGCTCCGGGACAGGGTCCCTGAAGCTTTCTTT
TRBD2	few	TRBV12-3/TRBV12-4	TRBJ2-3	CASSPRYGTSGTDTQYF	TGTGCCAGCAGCCCCCGGTACGGGACTAGCGGCACAGATACGCAGTATTTT
TRBD2	few	TRBV20-1	TRBJ2-7	CSVWASGRPYEQYF	TGCAGTGTATGGGCTAGCGGGAGGCCCTACGAGCAGTACTTC
TRBD1	few	TRBV4-1	TRBJ2-1	CASSQRGTDNEQFF	TGCGCCAGCAGCCAAAGGGGGACAGACAATGAGCAGTTCTTC
TRBD1	NA	TRBV28	TRBJ2-7	CASRHGQEFDEQYF	TGTGCCAGCAGGCATGGACAGGAATTCGACGAGCAGTACTTC
TRBD2	few	TRBV14	TRBJ2-2	CASSQGREWWTGELFF	TGTGCCAGCAGCCAAGGGCGGGAGTGGTGGACCGGGGAGCTGTTTTTT
NA	many	TRBV20-1	TRBJ2-1	CSAQENEQFF	TGCAGTGCTCAAGAAAATGAGCAGTTCTTC
NA	NA	TRBV25-1	TRBJ2-1	CASTRWNEQFF	TGTGCCAGCACTCGGTGGAATGAGCAGTTCTTC
NA	NA	TRBV28	TRBJ1-1	CASSLGEYTEAFF	TGTGCCAGCAGTTTGGGGGAGTACACTGAAGCTTTCTTT
TRBD1	NA	TRBV7-6	TRBJ1-2	CASSTGQGLYGYTF	TGTGCCAGCAGCACAGGACAGGGCCTCTATGGCTACACCTTC
TRBD1	NA	TRBV27	TRBJ2-7	CASSSAGQGSYEQYF	TGTGCCAGCAGTTCCGCGGGACAGGGGTCCTACGAGCAGTACTTC
TRBD2	few	TRBV12-3/TRBV12-4	TRBJ2-7	CASSHSGLAGYEQYF	TGTGCCAGCAGCCACTCGGGACTAGCGGGCTACGAGCAGTACTTC
NA	NA	TRBV4-1	TRBJ2-7	CASSQVEGVPYEQYF	TGCGCCAGCAGCCAGGTAGAGGGGGTCCCCTACGAGCAGTACTTC
TRBD2	few	TRBV7-8	TRBJ2-3	CASSLIAGGYTDTQYF	TGTGCCAGCAGCTTAATAGCGGGAGGGTACACAGATACGCAGTATTTT
TRBD1	few	TRBV7-9	TRBJ2-7	CTSSRKGVDRGPSYEQYF	TGTACCAGCAGCAGGAAAGGCGTGGACAGGGGGCCGTCCTACGAGCAGTACTTC
TRBD1	NA	TRBV28	TRBJ2-4	CASLDAGTALAKNIQYF	TGTGCCAGCCTAGATGCCGGGACAGCTCTAGCCAAAAACATTCAGTACTTC
TRBD1	few	TRBV7-8	TRBJ1-2	CASSLEPGTGAYGYTF	TGTGCCAGCAGCTTAGAGCCTGGGACAGGGGCCTATGGCTACACCTTC
NA	few	TRBV2	TRBJ2-5	CASSGGSEETQYF	TGTGCCAGCAGCGGAGGGAGTGAAGAGACCCAGTACTTC
NA	few	TRBV6-1	TRBJ2-1	CASRGLAVYNEQFF	TGTGCCAGCAGGGGATTAGCGGTATACAATGAGCAGTTCTTC
NA	NA	TRBV7-6	TRBJ2-3	CASTPGPNADTQYF	TGTGCCAGCACGCCAGGGCCAAACGCTGATACGCAGTATTTT
NA	few	TRBV5-1	TRBJ1-2	CASSLPGNYGYTF	TGCGCCAGCAGCTTGCCGGGGAACTATGGCTACACCTTC
NA	NA	TRBV6-5	TRBJ1-1	CASSSPGGKAFF	TGTGCCAGCAGCAGCCCTGGAGGAAAAGCTTTCTTT
TRBD2	few	TRBV20-1	TRBJ2-1	CSARDPMASGGSYNEQFF	TGCAGTGCTAGAGATCCGATGGCCAGCGGGGGTTCCTACAATGAGCAGTTCTTC
NA	few	TRBV20-1	TRBJ2-7	CSGLSRVAYEQYF	TGCAGTGGCCTTTCCCGGGTAGCCTACGAGCAGTACTTC
NA	NA	TRBV15	TRBJ2-4	CATSSLKGTAKSIQYF	TGTGCCACCAGCAGCCTCAAGGGAACGGCCAAAAGCATTCAGTACTTC